This T cell receptor beta chain originates from a study of blood T cells in healthy people across ages. Regarding the study as a whole: Estimated diversity, derived from one million T cells, was regarded as an underestimate. No conclusive comparison of naive versus antigen-experienced cells was possible with unsorted PBMCs.

Germline V gene data show CDR1 as SGHTA and CDR2 as FQGNSA. The CDR3 sequence is 14 residues long. Remarks on this clonotype: The antigen remains unidentified.

The use of a sample-barcoded 5' primer and a J-beta primer mix characterized a second PCR of about 6 to 12 cycles. With 12 random nucleotides, a template-switch adaptor tagged each individual cDNA molecule. No fewer than 2.5 million CDR3-containing paired-end reads came from each sample. TCRdb itself ran the 5' RACE reads through MiXCR, one entry per CDR3 protein. The sample carries approximately 830,000 distinct CDR3 sequences, around 62% recorded once. The material sequenced was blood. The chain combines TRBV7-2 with TRBJ2-4, with 9 bases identical to TRBD1. The J call is uncertain, as TRBJ2-7 better fits the DNA end. The clonotype comes from a man between 25 and 39 years old in good health. This CDR3 is CASSPQGAVYEQYF. The DNA of the CDR3 is TGTGCCAGCAGCCCACAGGGGGCGGTCTACGAGCAGTACTTC.